The rows below give T cell receptor beta chains drawn from one sample of a study of blood T cell repertoires in COVID-19. Sequencing was performed with immunoSEQ multiplex PCR; in TCRdb, only in-frame clones are kept and a portion is missing. The repertoire holds 350,000 to 450,000 clones, more than 85% seen once, with around 0.94% in the top ten. Sequencing was done on a sample of PBMCs or T cells enriched from blood (not recorded which). The receptors were gathered from a woman in her 40s who had been exposed to COVID-19. CDR3s include the opening cysteine and the closing phenylalanine or tryptophan. Each record gives: J gene, clone size, D gene, V gene, CDR3 length, CDR3 DNA, CDR3 protein. A D gene is named only where the DNA matches it firmly. Clone size, where shown, is once, few, many, or a class for clones that have expanded.

j_gene: TRBJ2-2; abundance: .; d_gene: .; v_gene: TRBV27; len: 14; CDR3nt: TGTGCCAGCAGCCACTTCAAGAACACCGGGGAGCTGTTTTTT; CDR3aa: CASSHFKNTGELFF
j_gene: TRBJ2-3; abundance: .; d_gene: .; v_gene: TRBV2; len: 12; CDR3nt: TGTGCCAGCAGCTATTCTAGGGATACGCAGTATTTT; CDR3aa: CASSYSRDTQYF
j_gene: TRBJ1-1; abundance: .; d_gene: .; v_gene: TRBV7-9; len: 14; CDR3nt: TGTGCCAGCAGCGGACAGATTTCGAACACTGAAGCTTTCTTT; CDR3aa: CASSGQISNTEAFF
j_gene: TRBJ1-1; abundance: .; d_gene: TRBD1; v_gene: TRBV11-1; len: 15; CDR3nt: TGTGCCAGCAGCCCCAGGTTGGGACAGGGGGCTGAAGCTTTCTTT; CDR3aa: CASSPRLGQGAEAFF
j_gene: TRBJ1-3; abundance: once; d_gene: .; v_gene: TRBV18; len: 13; CDR3nt: TGTGCCAGCTCATCAAGGGAGGGAAACACCATATATTTT; CDR3aa: CASSSREGNTIYF
j_gene: TRBJ2-3; abundance: .; d_gene: TRBD2; v_gene: TRBV5-1; len: 16; CDR3nt: TGCGCCAGCAGCTTGGCTGCGGGGGTGTATCCAGATACGCAGTATTTT; CDR3aa: CASSLAAGVYPDTQYF
j_gene: TRBJ1-2; abundance: few; d_gene: .; v_gene: TRBV3-1/TRBV3-2; len: 14; CDR3nt: TGTGCCAGCAGCCCCAGGACAGAGCTCTATGGCTACACCTTC; CDR3aa: CASSPRTELYGYTF
j_gene: TRBJ1-5; abundance: .; d_gene: .; v_gene: TRBV24-1; len: 14; CDR3nt: TGTGCCACCAGTGATTTTAACTTGAATCAGCCCCAGCATTTT; CDR3aa: CATSDFNLNQPQHF
j_gene: TRBJ1-4; abundance: .; d_gene: TRBD1; v_gene: TRBV9; len: 15; CDR3nt: TGTGCCAGCAGCCCACCAACAGGGGGCGATGAAAAACTGTTTTTT; CDR3aa: CASSPPTGGDEKLFF
j_gene: TRBJ1-3; abundance: once; d_gene: .; v_gene: TRBV19; len: 15; CDR3nt: TGTGCCAGTAGTATCGGCGGGAGCTCTGGAAACACCATATATTTT; CDR3aa: CASSIGGSSGNTIYF
j_gene: TRBJ1-1; abundance: .; d_gene: .; v_gene: TRBV7-2; len: 13; CDR3nt: TGTGCCAGCAGCTTACAGGGAAACACTGAAGCTTTCTTT; CDR3aa: CASSLQGNTEAFF
j_gene: TRBJ1-5; abundance: few; d_gene: TRBD1; v_gene: TRBV2; len: 14; CDR3nt: TGTGCCACTAGACTCTCAGGGGGAAATCAGCCCCAGCATTTT; CDR3aa: CATRLSGGNQPQHF
j_gene: TRBJ1-2; abundance: .; d_gene: TRBD1; v_gene: TRBV19; len: 18; CDR3nt: TGTGCCAGTAGTGAGCCCCTCGGCAGGGGGAGTATCTATGGTGGCTACACCTTC; CDR3aa: CASSEPLGRGSIYGGYTF
j_gene: TRBJ1-2; abundance: .; d_gene: TRBD1; v_gene: TRBV7-8; len: 13; CDR3nt: TGTGCCAGCAGCCGGGACAGGTCCTATGGCTACACCTTC; CDR3aa: CASSRDRSYGYTF
j_gene: TRBJ2-1; abundance: .; d_gene: .; v_gene: TRBV29-1; len: 12; CDR3nt: TGCAGCGTTGACCCCGGAGTCAATGAGCAGTTCTTC; CDR3aa: CSVDPGVNEQFF
j_gene: TRBJ2-7; abundance: .; d_gene: .; v_gene: TRBV7-2; len: 13; CDR3nt: TGTGCCAGCAGCCCAAATCCGGCCTACGAGCAGTACTTC; CDR3aa: CASSPNPAYEQYF
j_gene: TRBJ2-2; abundance: .; d_gene: TRBD2; v_gene: TRBV9; len: 17; CDR3nt: TGTGCCAGCAGCGGGGGACTAGCGGGAGCGGTGGCCGGGGAGCTGTTTTTT; CDR3aa: CASSGGLAGAVAGELFF
j_gene: TRBJ2-1; abundance: .; d_gene: .; v_gene: TRBV4-2; len: 16; CDR3nt: TGTGCCAGCAGCCAAGAGGCTAAGCGTAGGCACAATGAGCAGTTCTTC; CDR3aa: CASSQEAKRRHNEQFF
j_gene: TRBJ2-1; abundance: once; d_gene: TRBD2; v_gene: TRBV7-7; len: 15; CDR3nt: TGTGCTAGCAGCTTCGGGACTAGCGGTAACAATGAGCAGTTCTTC; CDR3aa: CASSFGTSGNNEQFF
j_gene: TRBJ1-2; abundance: .; d_gene: .; v_gene: TRBV3-1/TRBV3-2; len: 15; CDR3nt: TGTGCCAGCAGCCAAGTGTCCGGAGCTAACTATGGCTACACCTTC; CDR3aa: CASSQVSGANYGYTF
j_gene: TRBJ1-1; abundance: .; d_gene: TRBD1; v_gene: TRBV7-9; len: 13; CDR3nt: TGTGCCAGCAGCTCTCAGGGGGCAGGTGAAGCTTTCTTT; CDR3aa: CASSSQGAGEAFF
j_gene: TRBJ2-5; abundance: .; d_gene: .; v_gene: TRBV15; len: 13; CDR3nt: TGTGCCACCAGCAGTAGGTACGGGGAGACCCAGTACTTC; CDR3aa: CATSSRYGETQYF
j_gene: TRBJ2-1; abundance: .; d_gene: TRBD1; v_gene: TRBV27; len: 14; CDR3nt: TGTGCCAGCAGCCCCGGGACAGGGGCCAATGAGCAGTTCTTC; CDR3aa: CASSPGTGANEQFF
j_gene: TRBJ1-5; abundance: once; d_gene: TRBD1; v_gene: TRBV27; len: 17; CDR3nt: TGTGCCAGCAGTTCGGATACAAGAGGACAGGTCAATCAGCCCCAGCATTTT; CDR3aa: CASSSDTRGQVNQPQHF
j_gene: TRBJ2-7; abundance: few; d_gene: TRBD1; v_gene: TRBV18; len: 15; CDR3nt: TGTGCCAGCTCACCGCAAGGACAGGGGGTCACCGAGCAGTACTTC; CDR3aa: CASSPQGQGVTEQYF
j_gene: TRBJ1-3; abundance: .; d_gene: .; v_gene: TRBV12-5; len: 15; CDR3nt: TGTGCTAGTGGTTTGGTCGTCTCGTCGGGAAACACCATATATTTT; CDR3aa: CASGLVVSSGNTIYF
j_gene: TRBJ1-5; abundance: .; d_gene: TRBD1; v_gene: TRBV2; len: 16; CDR3nt: TGTGCCAGCAGAAGTGGTGACAGGGCAATCAGGCAGCCCCAGCATTTT; CDR3aa: CASRSGDRAIRQPQHF
j_gene: TRBJ1-6; abundance: few; d_gene: .; v_gene: TRBV19; len: 13; CDR3nt: TGTGCCAGTAGAGAACAGGAGTATTCACCCCTCCACTTT; CDR3aa: CASREQEYSPLHF
j_gene: TRBJ2-1; abundance: .; d_gene: TRBD2; v_gene: TRBV10-3; len: 13; CDR3nt: TGTGCCATCAGTGAGTCAACTAGCGATGAGCAGTTCTTC; CDR3aa: CAISESTSDEQFF
j_gene: TRBJ2-3; abundance: .; d_gene: .; v_gene: TRBV10-1; len: 14; CDR3nt: TGCGCCAGCAGTGAGTATGGCCCCCCAGATACGCAGTATTTT; CDR3aa: CASSEYGPPDTQYF
j_gene: TRBJ2-1; abundance: few; d_gene: TRBD2; v_gene: TRBV7-6; len: 16; CDR3nt: TGTGCCAGCAGCCTGATGACTAGCGGAGCAGACAATGAGCAGTTCTTC; CDR3aa: CASSLMTSGADNEQFF
j_gene: TRBJ1-1; abundance: .; d_gene: .; v_gene: TRBV7-3; len: 12; CDR3nt: TGTGCCAGCAGCTCCCTGAGGGGGGGAGCTTTCTTT; CDR3aa: CASSSLRGGAFF
j_gene: TRBJ1-1; abundance: .; d_gene: .; v_gene: TRBV2; len: 18; CDR3nt: TGTGCCAGCACCTTTTCGAGAACCATTTCAATTATGAACACTGAAGCTTTCTTT; CDR3aa: CASTFSRTISIMNTEAFF
j_gene: TRBJ1-5; abundance: .; d_gene: .; v_gene: TRBV5-8; len: 15; CDR3nt: TGTGCCAGCAGCAGGGGACTTCTTAGCAATCAGCCCCAGCATTTT; CDR3aa: CASSRGLLSNQPQHF
j_gene: TRBJ2-7; abundance: .; d_gene: TRBD2; v_gene: TRBV14; len: 16; CDR3nt: TGTGCCAGCAGCAAGCTCCGGGCTAGCGGGGCCTACGAGCAGTACTTC; CDR3aa: CASSKLRASGAYEQYF
j_gene: TRBJ1-6; abundance: .; d_gene: .; v_gene: TRBV5-6; len: 12; CDR3nt: TGTGCCAGCAGCCTGACGGGGTCACCCCTCCACTTT; CDR3aa: CASSLTGSPLHF
j_gene: TRBJ2-1; abundance: .; d_gene: TRBD1; v_gene: TRBV5-4; len: 14; CDR3nt: TGTGCCAGCAGCGCAGGACAGGGTTACAATGAGCAGTTCTTC; CDR3aa: CASSAGQGYNEQFF
j_gene: TRBJ2-1; abundance: .; d_gene: .; v_gene: TRBV7-6; len: 16; CDR3nt: TGTGCCAGCACCCCCGCTTGGTCGGGGAGCTACAATGAGCAGTTCTTC; CDR3aa: CASTPAWSGSYNEQFF
j_gene: TRBJ1-1; abundance: .; d_gene: TRBD1; v_gene: TRBV29-1; len: 13; CDR3nt: TGCAGCGTTGCCGAGAAAATAACAGGGGGCGCTTTCTTT; CDR3aa: CSVAEKITGGAFF
j_gene: TRBJ2-7; abundance: once; d_gene: .; v_gene: TRBV5-1; len: 15; CDR3nt: TGCGCCAGCAGCTTTTCGGACAGCCAAACCACCGAGCAGTACTTC; CDR3aa: CASSFSDSQTTEQYF
j_gene: TRBJ1-1; abundance: once; d_gene: TRBD1; v_gene: TRBV14; len: 15; CDR3nt: TGTGCCAGCAGTTTTCTATTGCAGGGGGCCACTGAAGCTTTCTTT; CDR3aa: CASSFLLQGATEAFF
j_gene: TRBJ1-1; abundance: .; d_gene: .; v_gene: TRBV29-1; len: 12; CDR3nt: TGCAGCGTTGAAGATCAGGGAACTGAAGCTTTCTTT; CDR3aa: CSVEDQGTEAFF
j_gene: TRBJ1-4; abundance: .; d_gene: .; v_gene: TRBV5-6; len: 13; CDR3nt: TGTGCCAGCAGCGGCAGGGGTTATGAAAAACTGTTTTTT; CDR3aa: CASSGRGYEKLFF
j_gene: TRBJ1-5; abundance: .; d_gene: TRBD1; v_gene: TRBV19; len: 17; CDR3nt: TGTGCCAGTAGTATAAACAAGGGACAGCTTAGCAATCAGCCCCAGCATTTT; CDR3aa: CASSINKGQLSNQPQHF
j_gene: TRBJ2-1; abundance: .; d_gene: .; v_gene: TRBV7-3; len: 17; CDR3nt: TGTGCCAGCAGCCCCTTTGGGCGCGCGGGATCCTACAATGAGCAGTTCTTC; CDR3aa: CASSPFGRAGSYNEQFF
j_gene: TRBJ1-3; abundance: .; d_gene: .; v_gene: TRBV30; len: 16; CDR3nt: TGTGCTAGCCTTTTCGGGGGGTATTCCTCTGGAAACACCATATATTTT; CDR3aa: CASLFGGYSSGNTIYF
j_gene: TRBJ1-2; abundance: many; d_gene: .; v_gene: TRBV27; len: 17; CDR3nt: TGTGCCAGCCGGAAATTACCCACGAGCACGGGGGTCTATGGCTACACCTTC; CDR3aa: CASRKLPTSTGVYGYTF
j_gene: TRBJ2-5; abundance: .; d_gene: .; v_gene: TRBV10-3; len: 14; CDR3nt: TGTGCCATCAGTGAGTCGGCGGACCAAGAGACCCAGTACTTC; CDR3aa: CAISESADQETQYF
j_gene: TRBJ2-3; abundance: .; d_gene: .; v_gene: TRBV28; len: 14; CDR3nt: TGTGCCAGCAGTTTTGAACAGGAGGGAGATACGCAGTATTTT; CDR3aa: CASSFEQEGDTQYF
j_gene: TRBJ2-2; abundance: .; d_gene: .; v_gene: TRBV9; len: 14; CDR3nt: TGTGCCAGCAGCGCGACTAGTCTGGTCGGGGAGCTGTTTTTT; CDR3aa: CASSATSLVGELFF
j_gene: TRBJ1-5; abundance: once; d_gene: .; v_gene: TRBV6-1; len: 17; CDR3nt: TGTGCCAGCAGTGAAAGTTGGGGCCAGCGCGTCAATCAGCCCCAGCATTTT; CDR3aa: CASSESWGQRVNQPQHF
j_gene: TRBJ1-1; abundance: .; d_gene: TRBD1; v_gene: TRBV5-6; len: 15; CDR3nt: TGTGCCAGCAGCGTCCGCGGACAGGGCCTTTATGAAGCTTTCTTT; CDR3aa: CASSVRGQGLYEAFF
j_gene: TRBJ1-4; abundance: .; d_gene: .; v_gene: TRBV18; len: 14; CDR3nt: TGTGCCAGCTCCCACTCGCTTTCTAGGGAAAAACTGTTTTTT; CDR3aa: CASSHSLSREKLFF
j_gene: TRBJ2-1; abundance: .; d_gene: TRBD2; v_gene: TRBV11-2; len: 15; CDR3nt: TGTGCCAGCAGCTTCGGCGGGGGGGCCCACAATGAGCAGTTCTTC; CDR3aa: CASSFGGGAHNEQFF
j_gene: TRBJ1-2; abundance: few; d_gene: TRBD1; v_gene: TRBV2; len: 14; CDR3nt: TGTGCCAGCAGACGGGGACAGACCTCAACAGGCTACACCTTC; CDR3aa: CASRRGQTSTGYTF
j_gene: TRBJ1-1; abundance: .; d_gene: .; v_gene: TRBV7-2; len: 13; CDR3nt: TGTGCCAGCAACGTAATAGGGAGTTATGAAGCTTTCTTT; CDR3aa: CASNVIGSYEAFF
j_gene: TRBJ1-5; abundance: once; d_gene: .; v_gene: TRBV6-2/TRBV6-3; len: 15; CDR3nt: TGTGCCAGCAGTTATGAGGGAACGAGCAATCAGCCCCAGCATTTT; CDR3aa: CASSYEGTSNQPQHF